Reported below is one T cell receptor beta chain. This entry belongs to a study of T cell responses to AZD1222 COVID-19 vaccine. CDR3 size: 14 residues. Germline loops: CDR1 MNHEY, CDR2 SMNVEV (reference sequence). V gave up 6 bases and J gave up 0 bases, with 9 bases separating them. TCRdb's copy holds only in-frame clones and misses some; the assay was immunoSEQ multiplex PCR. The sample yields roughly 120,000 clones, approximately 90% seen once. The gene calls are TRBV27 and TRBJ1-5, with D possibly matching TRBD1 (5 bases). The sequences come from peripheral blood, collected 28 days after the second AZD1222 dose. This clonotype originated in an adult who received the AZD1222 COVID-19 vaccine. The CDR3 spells CASSPQVSNQPQHF. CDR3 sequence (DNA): TGTGCCAGCAGCCCACAGGTTAGCAATCAGCCCCAGCATTTT.